Listed below are T cell receptor beta chains from one sample, sequenced in a study of identical twins. TCRdb redid the calling of the 5' RACE reads with MiXCR, one entry per CDR3 protein. The sample yields around 570,000 distinct CDR3 sequences, more than 9% seen once. These data were also filed under a second study, of yellow fever vaccine responses in identical twins.

Sequenced: PBMCs. Receptor source: a woman under 30 in good health. Each CDR3 is given with its conserved first and last residue. A D gene is named only where the DNA matches it firmly. A row's size may be missing; if present it is once, few, many or a size class.

d_gene	len	v_gene	abundance	j_gene	CDR3nt	CDR3aa
TRBD1	16	TRBV4-2	NA	TRBJ1-3	TGTGCCAGCAGCCGTCCCGGGACAGGGTTTGGAAACACCATATATTTT	CASSRPGTGFGNTIYF
NA	11	TRBV29-1	many	TRBJ2-7	TGCAGCTTTACCCGCGCCTACGAGCAGTACTTC	CSFTRAYEQYF
NA	12	TRBV7-2	few	TRBJ2-5	TGTGCCAGCAGCCCCCCCGTTGAGACCCAGTACTTC	CASSPPVETQYF
NA	15	TRBV5-1	few	TRBJ2-3	TGCGCCAGCAGCTTAGCCTTCCAATCCACAGATACGCAGTATTTT	CASSLAFQSTDTQYF
NA	16	TRBV15	few	TRBJ2-5	TGTGCCACCAGCAGAGGCAAGACAGTAGGGCAAGAGACCCAGTACTTC	CATSRGKTVGQETQYF
TRBD1	15	TRBV9	many	TRBJ2-1	TGTGCCAGCAGCGTAGCCGGACAGGTCTACAATGAGCAGTTCTTC	CASSVAGQVYNEQFF
NA	12	TRBV12-3/TRBV12-4	few	TRBJ2-1	TGTGCCAGCAGTTTCGTATCTATGAGGCGGTTCTTC	CASSFVSMRRFF
TRBD1	16	TRBV4-3	NA	TRBJ2-7	TGCGCCAGCAGCCAAGATCCGACAGGGTACTCCTACGAGCAGTACTTC	CASSQDPTGYSYEQYF
NA	15	TRBV12-3/TRBV12-4	many	TRBJ2-1	TGTGCCAGCAGTTTGGGGCTAGCAAGGGGCGATGAGCAGTTCTTC	CASSLGLARGDEQFF
NA	15	TRBV5-1	many	TRBJ2-5	TGCGCCAGCAGCTTGGAAGCCAGGCCGCAGGAGACCCAGTACTTC	CASSLEARPQETQYF
NA	18	TRBV4-3	NA	TRBJ2-1	TGCGCCAGCAGCCAAAAACTTCCAGGGGGCGGGAGTTTAGAAGAGCAGTTCTTC	CASSQKLPGGGSLEEQFF
TRBD1	13	TRBV29-1	many	TRBJ1-2	TGCAGCGCCCCCTTACAGGGGTTGTATGGCTACACCTTC	CSAPLQGLYGYTF
NA	15	TRBV5-1	NA	TRBJ2-1	TGCGCCAGCAGCCTCAAGCGCGGCGGTCTGGATGAGCAGTTCTTC	CASSLKRGGLDEQFF
NA	15	TRBV12-3/TRBV12-4	NA	TRBJ2-3	TGTGCCAGCAGGTTGGGGGTCCCCACCACAGATACGCAGTATTTT	CASRLGVPTTDTQYF
NA	12	TRBV3-1	NA	TRBJ2-1	TGTGCCAGCAGCCAAGTATCCGCCCAGCAGTTCTTC	CASSQVSAQQFF
TRBD1	14	TRBV27	few	TRBJ2-5	TGTGCCAGCAGTTTGGGACAGAGGGTAGAGACCCAGTACTTC	CASSLGQRVETQYF
NA	14	TRBV20-1	NA	TRBJ2-2	TGCAGTGCTGGGCCACAGCAGAACACCGGGGAGCTGTTTTTT	CSAGPQQNTGELFF
NA	13	TRBV5-1	few	TRBJ2-7	TGCGCCAGCAGCGTGGGCTCCCCCTACGAGCAGTACTTC	CASSVGSPYEQYF
TRBD1	15	TRBV20-1	NA	TRBJ1-6	TGCAGTGCTATACCATTAGACAGGGAATCTTCACCCCTCCACTTT	CSAIPLDRESSPLHF
NA	14	TRBV7-3	few	TRBJ2-7	TGTGCCAGCAGCAAAGACGGCAGGGACTACGAGCAGTACTTC	CASSKDGRDYEQYF
TRBD1	16	TRBV7-2	NA	TRBJ2-2	TGTGCCAGCAGCCCAAGGACAGGGATGGGCACCGGGGAGCTGTTTTTT	CASSPRTGMGTGELFF
NA	15	TRBV24-1	few	TRBJ1-2	TGTGCCACCAGTGATCCAGGGTCTTCTAACTATGGCTACACCTTC	CATSDPGSSNYGYTF
NA	12	TRBV30	few	TRBJ2-1	TGTGCCTGGAGTGTACTATTCAATGAGCAGTTCTTC	CAWSVLFNEQFF
NA	13	TRBV25-1	NA	TRBJ2-7	TGTGCCAGCAAGGGGCAGAGCTCCTACGAGCAGTACTTC	CASKGQSSYEQYF
NA	14	TRBV11-2	many	TRBJ2-1	TGTGCCAGCAGCTTAGAGGGTATTGGAAGAGGGAGGTTCTTC	CASSLEGIGRGRFF
NA	13	TRBV10-3	few	TRBJ2-7	TGTGCCATCAGTGAGAGGGAAACCTACGAGCAGTACTTC	CAISERETYEQYF
TRBD2	15	TRBV7-9	NA	TRBJ2-7	TGTGCCAGCAGCTCCTATGGCGGGAGCCTCTACGAGCAGTACTTC	CASSSYGGSLYEQYF
NA	15	TRBV19	NA	TRBJ2-3	TGTGCCAGTAGTATAGACGGGTTTAGCACAGATACGCAGTATTTT	CASSIDGFSTDTQYF
NA	16	TRBV5-6	few	TRBJ2-1	TGTGCCAGCACCCTGAGGTCGGCGAGCTCCTACAATGAGCAGTTCTTC	CASTLRSASSYNEQFF
TRBD1	19	TRBV27	NA	TRBJ2-6	TGTGCCAGCAGTTTAACCACTCCGGGACAGGGGTATGGGGCCAACGTCCTGACTTTC	CASSLTTPGQGYGANVLTF
TRBD1	15	TRBV7-2	many	TRBJ2-7	TGTGCCAGCAGCTTATCTGGGACAGAGACCTACGAGCAGTACTTC	CASSLSGTETYEQYF
TRBD1	20	TRBV28	few	TRBJ1-4	TGTGCCAGCAGTTCCTACACGACAGGGGGCACGGGTTTAACTAATGAAAAACTGTTTTTT	CASSSYTTGGTGLTNEKLFF
TRBD1	13	TRBV6-5	few	TRBJ2-1	TGTGCCAGCAGTTGGCCGGGACAGGGGGAGCAGTTCTTC	CASSWPGQGEQFF
NA	16	TRBV4-3	many	TRBJ2-7	TGCGCCAGCAGCCAAGATTGGGACTCCTCCTCCTACGAGCAGTACTTC	CASSQDWDSSSYEQYF
NA	13	TRBV6-2/TRBV6-3	NA	TRBJ1-2	TGTGCCAGCAGGAAGGACAACTACTATGGCTACACCTTC	CASRKDNYYGYTF
TRBD1	14	TRBV5-1	NA	TRBJ2-3	TGCGCCAGCGAGACAGGGATAAGCACAGATACGCAGTATTTT	CASETGISTDTQYF
TRBD2	16	TRBV5-6	NA	TRBJ2-7	TGTGCCAGCAGCTGGGGGGTACTAGCGGAGAGCTACGAGCAGTACTTC	CASSWGVLAESYEQYF
NA	16	TRBV7-6	NA	TRBJ2-1	TGTGCCAGCAGCTTAGGACCGGGACTCACAGACAATGAGCAGTTCTTC	CASSLGPGLTDNEQFF
NA	13	TRBV7-9	NA	TRBJ2-7	TGTGCCAGCACCCCGACGGGGGCTTACGAGCAGTACTTC	CASTPTGAYEQYF
TRBD1	15	TRBV7-2	NA	TRBJ1-6	TGTGCCAGCAGACGACAGGGGATAAGTAATTCACCCCTCCACTTT	CASRRQGISNSPLHF
NA	14	TRBV10-3	many	TRBJ2-2	TGTGCCATCAACGGGGTTCCGAACACCGGGGAGCTGTTTTTT	CAINGVPNTGELFF
NA	14	TRBV25-1	NA	TRBJ2-5	TGTGCCAGCACCGCCGTGAAGGGGCGAGAGACCCAGTACTTC	CASTAVKGRETQYF
NA	16	TRBV18	few	TRBJ2-7	TGTGCCAGCTCACCAATGCACGGGATTAACTTCTACGAGCAGTACTTC	CASSPMHGINFYEQYF
NA	16	TRBV2	many	TRBJ2-7	TGTGCCAGCAGCCCAGCAAACAGGCCGAGCTCCTACGAGCAGTACTTC	CASSPANRPSSYEQYF
TRBD1	15	TRBV3-1	few	TRBJ2-5	TGTGCCAGCAGCCAAAGGTCAGGGGGCTCGGAGACCCAGTACTTC	CASSQRSGGSETQYF
TRBD2	15	TRBV5-1	many	TRBJ2-7	TGCGCCAGCAGCGATCCGGGACTAGCGGGTTACGAGCAGTACTTC	CASSDPGLAGYEQYF
NA	14	TRBV7-2	NA	TRBJ2-7	TGTGCCAGCAGATGGGACAGCTACGGGGGCGAGCAGTACTTC	CASRWDSYGGEQYF
TRBD1	13	TRBV5-1	few	TRBJ2-7	TGCGCCAGCAGCCGGGACAGGGTCGGCGAGCAGTACTTC	CASSRDRVGEQYF
TRBD1	16	TRBV7-8	few	TRBJ2-3	TGTGCCAGCAGCCCTCGGACAGGAATTAGCACAGATACGCAGTATTTT	CASSPRTGISTDTQYF
NA	15	TRBV11-2	few	TRBJ2-5	TGTGCCAGCAGCCCAAGGGGGACCCTATCCGAGACCCAGTACTTC	CASSPRGTLSETQYF
NA	14	TRBV24-1	NA	TRBJ2-5	TGTGCCACCAGTGATCGAGGGGGTCAAGAGACCCAGTACTTC	CATSDRGGQETQYF
NA	15	TRBV7-9	NA	TRBJ2-3	TGTGCCAGCAGCTTAGCAGGGACCCGCACAGATACGCAGTATTTT	CASSLAGTRTDTQYF
TRBD2	15	TRBV27	few	TRBJ2-7	TGTGCCAGCAGAAGAGGGACTAGCGGGTCGTACGAGCAGTACTTC	CASRRGTSGSYEQYF
TRBD1	13	TRBV3-1	NA	TRBJ1-2	TGTGCCAGCAGCCAGGGGACAGGCTATGGCTACACCTTC	CASSQGTGYGYTF
NA	17	TRBV7-9	many	TRBJ2-2	TGTGCCAGCAGCCAACGGGGCGAGGTGTCGAACACCGGGGAGCTGTTTTTT	CASSQRGEVSNTGELFF
NA	14	TRBV2	NA	TRBJ2-7	TGTGCCAGCACCCCCGGCGGGTCTTACTACGAGCAGTACTTC	CASTPGGSYYEQYF
NA	15	TRBV10-3	NA	TRBJ2-5	TGTGCCATCAGTGGTATACAACAGGGCAGGGAGACCCAGTACTTC	CAISGIQQGRETQYF
NA	16	TRBV11-2	NA	TRBJ2-7	TGTGCCAGCAGCACTGCCCCAGACGCTAACATCTACGAGCAGTACTTC	CASSTAPDANIYEQYF
TRBD1	14	TRBV28	few	TRBJ2-7	TGTGCCAGCAGACCCTACAGGGGAAACTACGAACAGTACTTC	CASRPYRGNYEQYF
NA	15	TRBV30	few	TRBJ1-2	TGTGCCTGGCCCCAGGAGGTACAGCTCAACTATGGCTACACCTTC	CAWPQEVQLNYGYTF